This section outlines one TCR beta chain sequence together with its context. Its antigen is not known. This entry is derived from a study of T cells after posttransplantation cyclophosphamide. Germline CDR1 is SGHAT and CDR2 is FQNNGV. CDR3 size: 18 residues. Deletions cut 2 bases from V and 4 bases from J, with 23 bases between. Study-level results: Recipient CMV seropositivity and CMV reactivation strongly tracked TRB clonality. Donor CD8+ memory clones often dominated recipient blood repertoires at later times. Blood and skin or GI T cell repertoires showed limited TRB overlap.

Some clones are missing from TCRdb's copy, which holds only in-frame ones; the method was immunoSEQ multiplex PCR. The sample lists about 52,000 clones, around 83% occurring once. Sequencing input: PBMCs. The gene calls are TRBV11-2 and TRBJ1-2; possible D gene TRBD1, 5 bases. The source of this sequence is a young man with a blood cancer, CMV-positive, and with a related stem cell donor. The CDR3 is CASSLWLSRGGRGYGYTF. The DNA of the CDR3 is TGTGCCAGCAGCTTATGGCTTAGTCGCGGCGGAAGGGGCTATGGCTACACCTTC.